The sequence of this TCR beta chain was determined in a study of tumor and adjacent non-tumor tissue in lung cancer. Looking at the study overall: Histology: about 13 adenocarcinoma, a couple of squamous cell carcinoma, 1 small cell lung cancer.

The CDR3 is made up of 13 amino acids. Germline-derived CDR1 and CDR2 are MNHEY and SVGEGT. Three rounds of nested PCR, following a modified ARM-PCR protocol, produced the TCRbeta library. In TCRdb, the multiplex PCR reads were re-called with MiXCR into one record per CDR3 protein. The data contain 220,000 or so distinct CDR3 sequences, 60% to 85% of them singletons. For this clonotype: Its antigen is as yet unknown. The junction departs from germline at one end; a sequencing error may be responsible.

No cell sorting was done before RNA was extracted from the tissue. Between August and November 2014, newly diagnosed, chemotherapy-naive lung cancer patients underwent thoracic surgery in China. Study outcomes and limitations: TCR diversity was significantly greater in tumor than normal lung tissue. Top 100 clones took a larger repertoire share in normal lung.

The genes are TRBV6-2 or TRBV6-3 and TRBJ1-1; TRBD1 is a possible D gene (5 bases). This TCR derives from a man between 60 and 75 years old with non-small cell lung cancer. Specimen: lung tumor tissue. CDR3 in DNA: TGTACCAGCAGTTACTCACAGGCCACTGAAGCTTTCTTT. Translating gives CTSSYSQATEAFF.